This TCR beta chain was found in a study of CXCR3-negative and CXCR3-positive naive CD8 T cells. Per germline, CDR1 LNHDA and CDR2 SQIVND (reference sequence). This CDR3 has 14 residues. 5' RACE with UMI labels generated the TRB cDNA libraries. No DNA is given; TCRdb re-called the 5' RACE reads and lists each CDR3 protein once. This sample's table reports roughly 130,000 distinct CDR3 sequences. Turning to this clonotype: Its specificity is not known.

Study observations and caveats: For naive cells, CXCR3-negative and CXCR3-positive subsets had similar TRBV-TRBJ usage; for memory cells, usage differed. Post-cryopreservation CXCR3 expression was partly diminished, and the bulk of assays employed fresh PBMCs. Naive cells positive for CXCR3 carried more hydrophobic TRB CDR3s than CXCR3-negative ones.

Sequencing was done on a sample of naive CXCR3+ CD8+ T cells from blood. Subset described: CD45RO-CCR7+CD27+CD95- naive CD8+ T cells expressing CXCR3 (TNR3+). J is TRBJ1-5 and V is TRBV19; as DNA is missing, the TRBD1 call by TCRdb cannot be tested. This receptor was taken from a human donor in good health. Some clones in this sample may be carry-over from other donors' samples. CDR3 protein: CASSIRQGSQPQHF.